This T cell receptor (beta chain) emerged from a study of cytomegalovirus exposure and HLA in healthy donors. Overall study results and limits: In a later analysis, TCR beta V- and J-gene trimming showed a link to a missense DCLRE1C variant. When presence/absence was analysed, sequencing depth was taken to be roughly uniform across donors.

A remark on this clone: As yet, its antigen is unknown.

The CDR3 has 14 residues. Losses at the gene ends were 0 bases for V and 3 bases for J; bases not matched to a gene: 2. The germline V gene has CDR1 SGHRS and CDR2 YFSETQ. With 60 Vbeta and 13 Jbeta primers, the PCR was carried out. Profiled with immunoSEQ multiplex PCR; TCRdb holds only in-frame clones, not every one. The data show over 150,000 clones, more than 60% seen once. The chain employs TRBV5-1 and TRBJ2-7; 8 bases map to TRBD2. Sequencing input: PBMCs. This TCR came from a woman in her 30s in good health and CMV-seropositive. DNA of the CDR3: TGCGCCAGCAGCTTGGGACTAGCGCTCTACGAGCAGTACTTC. It is translated as CASSLGLALYEQYF.